This is a list of T cell receptor beta chains from one sample in a study of immune evolution from preneoplasia to lung adenocarcinoma. The assay was immunoSEQ multiplex PCR, and TCRdb's table has in-frame clones only and misses some. Of 3,000 to 4,500 clones in the sample, 75% to 85% were seen once. Material: FFPE lung adenocarcinoma in situ tissue. Receptors were obtained from a person aged 65 to 85 with lung adenocarcinoma. CDR3s include the opening cysteine and the closing phenylalanine or tryptophan. The order of the fields is clone size, V gene, CDR3 length, D gene, J gene, CDR3 protein, CDR3 DNA. D genes are given only for firm matches. The size entry is marked missing in some rows and otherwise reads once, few, many or a size class.

size: NA
V: TRBV5-1
length: 13
D: TRBD2
J: TRBJ2-5
CDR3: CASSWGGQETQYF
DNA: TGCGCCAGCAGCTGGGGGGGGCAAGAGACCCAGTACTTC

size: NA
V: TRBV2
length: 16
D: TRBD1
J: TRBJ2-2
CDR3: CASKAETGGNTGELFF
DNA: TGTGCCAGCAAGGCCGAGACAGGGGGAAACACCGGGGAGCTGTTTTTT

size: NA
V: TRBV2
length: 14
D: NA
J: TRBJ1-1
CDR3: CASSKGQGRTEAFF
DNA: TGTGCCAGCAGTAAGGGGCAGGGGAGGACTGAAGCTTTCTTT

size: large
V: TRBV7-9
length: 14
D: TRBD2
J: TRBJ2-7
CDR3: CASSLRVAGGPLYF
DNA: TGTGCCAGCAGCCTGAGGGTAGCGGGAGGGCCACTGTACTTC

size: large
V: TRBV7-9
length: 13
D: NA
J: TRBJ2-1
CDR3: CASSLARDNEQFF
DNA: TGTGCCAGCAGCTTAGCCCGTGACAATGAGCAGTTCTTC

size: NA
V: TRBV6-5
length: 14
D: NA
J: TRBJ1-3
CDR3: CASSTGGSGNTIYF
DNA: TGTGCCAGCAGTACCGGGGGGTCCGGAAACACCATATATTTT

size: few
V: TRBV15
length: 15
D: NA
J: TRBJ2-7
CDR3: CATSRAGEGSYEQYF
DNA: TGTGCCACCAGCAGAGCGGGAGAGGGGTCCTACGAGCAGTACTTC

size: NA
V: TRBV18
length: 16
D: TRBD2
J: TRBJ2-3
CDR3: CASSPNPGTTSDTQYF
DNA: TGTGCCAGCTCACCCAATCCCGGGACTACCTCCGATACGCAGTATTTT

size: few
V: TRBV13
length: 13
D: NA
J: TRBJ2-7
CDR3: CASSLGAAYEQYF
DNA: TGTGCCAGCAGCTTAGGGGCAGCCTACGAGCAGTACTTC

size: NA
V: TRBV11-3
length: 19
D: TRBD2
J: TRBJ2-1
CDR3: CASSFPIPASGTVTDEQFF
DNA: TGTGCCAGCAGCTTTCCTATCCCGGCTAGCGGGACCGTCACGGATGAGCAGTTCTTC

size: NA
V: TRBV6-5
length: 16
D: NA
J: TRBJ1-3
CDR3: CASSFSDHRSGNTIYF
DNA: TGTGCCAGCAGTTTCTCCGACCACAGGTCTGGAAACACCATATATTTT

size: NA
V: TRBV7-2
length: 12
D: NA
J: TRBJ2-7
CDR3: CASSSTAYEQYF
DNA: TGTGCCAGCAGCTCTACGGCATACGAGCAGTACTTC

size: NA
V: TRBV4-1
length: 16
D: NA
J: TRBJ1-1
CDR3: CASSQVKWQGRTEAFF
DNA: TGCGCCAGCAGCCAAGTCAAGTGGCAGGGAAGAACTGAAGCTTTCTTT

size: few
V: TRBV5-1
length: 15
D: TRBD2
J: TRBJ2-2
CDR3: CASSLASGSTGELFF
DNA: TGCGCCAGCAGCTTGGCTAGCGGGAGTACCGGGGAGCTGTTTTTT

size: few
V: TRBV16
length: 16
D: NA
J: TRBJ1-5
CDR3: CASSQQQGEGNQPQHF
DNA: TGTGCCAGCAGCCAACAACAGGGTGAGGGCAATCAGCCCCAGCATTTT

size: NA
V: TRBV21-1
length: 16
D: NA
J: TRBJ2-5
CDR3: CASSKVWGGRRETQYF
DNA: TGTGCCAGCAGCAAAGTTTGGGGGGGACGTCGAGAGACCCAGTACTTC

size: NA
V: TRBV5-6
length: 17
D: NA
J: TRBJ1-4
CDR3: CASSLAWEIATNEKLFF
DNA: TGTGCCAGCAGCTTGGCCTGGGAAATTGCAACTAATGAAAAACTGTTTTTT

size: few
V: TRBV5-1
length: 15
D: NA
J: TRBJ2-5
CDR3: CASSLVPDSRETQYF
DNA: TGCGCCAGCAGCTTGGTCCCGGACTCAAGGGAGACCCAGTACTTC

size: NA
V: TRBV12-5
length: 15
D: NA
J: TRBJ1-1
CDR3: CASGLGDPTNTEAFF
DNA: TGTGCTAGTGGTTTGGGAGACCCTACGAACACTGAAGCTTTCTTT

size: NA
V: TRBV6-1
length: 14
D: NA
J: TRBJ2-3
CDR3: CASSDVRGTDTQYF
DNA: TGTGCCAGCAGTGATGTGAGGGGAACAGATACGCAGTATTTT

size: NA
V: TRBV7-2
length: 12
D: NA
J: TRBJ1-5
CDR3: CASSLGVQPQHF
DNA: TGTGCCAGCAGCTTAGGTGTTCAGCCCCAGCATTTT

size: NA
V: TRBV19
length: 14
D: NA
J: TRBJ1-2
CDR3: CASSTTQKNYGYTF
DNA: TGTGCCAGTAGTACGACACAGAAAAACTATGGCTACACCTTC

size: NA
V: TRBV11-3
length: 14
D: NA
J: TRBJ2-7
CDR3: CASSSLGDPYEQYF
DNA: TGTGCCAGCAGCTCACTGGGAGACCCCTACGAGCAGTACTTC

size: NA
V: TRBV27
length: 14
D: TRBD1
J: TRBJ1-4
CDR3: CASSPNGQGEKLFF
DNA: TGTGCCAGCAGTCCCAACGGACAGGGGGAAAAACTGTTTTTT

size: once
V: TRBV5-1
length: 14
D: TRBD1
J: TRBJ1-1
CDR3: CATAQGAGDTEAFF
DNA: TGCGCCACCGCTCAGGGGGCGGGCGACACTGAAGCTTTCTTT

size: NA
V: TRBV6-5
length: 14
D: NA
J: TRBJ2-1
CDR3: CASSKFRQPNEQFF
DNA: TGTGCCAGCAGTAAATTCCGTCAGCCCAATGAGCAGTTCTTC

size: NA
V: TRBV7-9
length: 14
D: NA
J: TRBJ1-1
CDR3: CASSLGGPGTEAFF
DNA: TGTGCCAGCAGCTTAGGGGGTCCGGGCACTGAAGCTTTCTTT

size: NA
V: TRBV28
length: 15
D: TRBD2
J: TRBJ2-3
CDR3: CASSPPSGLTDTQYF
DNA: TGTGCCAGCAGTCCCCCTAGCGGCTTGACAGATACGCAGTATTTT

size: NA
V: TRBV6-6
length: 14
D: NA
J: TRBJ1-4
CDR3: CASKFYNSNEKLFF
DNA: TGTGCCAGCAAGTTCTACAATTCTAATGAAAAACTGTTTTTT

size: NA
V: TRBV11-2
length: 11
D: NA
J: TRBJ2-5
CDR3: CASSLGETQYF
DNA: TGTGCCAGCAGCCTGGGGGAGACCCAGTACTTC

size: few
V: TRBV27
length: 15
D: TRBD2
J: TRBJ2-7
CDR3: CASSSRLAGNYEQYF
DNA: TGTGCCAGCAGTTCCCGACTAGCGGGAAACTACGAGCAGTACTTC

size: NA
V: TRBV28
length: 13
D: NA
J: TRBJ1-4
CDR3: CASSLIVMEKLFF
DNA: TGTGCCAGCAGTTTGATAGTAATGGAAAAACTGTTTTTT

size: NA
V: TRBV9
length: 13
D: NA
J: TRBJ1-2
CDR3: CASSVENTYGYTF
DNA: TGTGCCAGCAGCGTAGAAAACACCTATGGCTACACCTTC

size: NA
V: TRBV5-8
length: 16
D: TRBD1
J: TRBJ1-4
CDR3: CASSFQTGGSNEKLFF
DNA: TGTGCCAGCAGCTTTCAGACAGGGGGCTCTAATGAAAAACTGTTTTTT

size: NA
V: TRBV10-2
length: 13
D: TRBD1
J: TRBJ1-1
CDR3: CASGQGRNTEAFF
DNA: TGCGCCAGTGGACAGGGGAGGAACACTGAAGCTTTCTTT

size: NA
V: TRBV5-4
length: 16
D: NA
J: TRBJ2-3
CDR3: CASSSGPTISTDTQYF
DNA: TGTGCCAGCAGCTCTGGACCCACGATTAGCACAGATACGCAGTATTTT

size: NA
V: TRBV19
length: 13
D: TRBD1
J: TRBJ2-3
CDR3: CASSSQGADTQYF
DNA: TGTGCCAGTAGTTCCCAGGGGGCAGATACGCAGTATTTT

size: NA
V: TRBV5-1
length: 14
D: NA
J: TRBJ1-1
CDR3: CASSSDSSNTEAFF
DNA: TGCGCCAGCAGCTCGGACAGTTCGAACACTGAAGCTTTCTTT

size: NA
V: TRBV7-9
length: 15
D: TRBD1
J: TRBJ2-7
CDR3: CASSLPGQGPYEQYF
DNA: TGTGCCAGCAGCTTACCGGGACAGGGCCCCTACGAGCAGTACTTC

size: NA
V: TRBV10-1
length: 13
D: NA
J: TRBJ2-7
CDR3: CASSESPLYEQYF
DNA: TGCGCCAGCAGTGAGTCCCCCCTCTACGAGCAGTACTTC

size: few
V: TRBV30
length: 15
D: NA
J: TRBJ1-5
CDR3: CAWSPGLYSNQPQHF
DNA: TGTGCCTGGAGTCCGGGACTTTATAGCAATCAGCCCCAGCATTTT

size: once
V: TRBV19
length: 16
D: NA
J: TRBJ2-3
CDR3: CASSNRPGARADTQYF
DNA: TGTGCCAGTAGTAATCGTCCGGGGGCTCGTGCAGATACGCAGTATTTT